This T cell receptor (beta chain) was found in a study of T cell responses to AZD1222 COVID-19 vaccine. Findings of the study overall: Spike-specific TCR breadth and depth both grew after two AZD1222 doses. Variant regions that are unmutated are reportedly the target of nearly half of spike-specific TCRs. Without day 14 samples, only post-peak T cell repertoires were studied.

This CDR3 has 14 amino acids. Germline CDR1 and CDR2: SEHNR and FQNEAQ (reference sequence). V lost 3 bases and J lost 6, with 15 bases in between. The data were produced by immunoSEQ multiplex PCR, yet TCRdb's version contains in-frame clones alone and is incomplete. The sample shows 77,000 or so clones, less than 95% of them seen only once. About this clone itself: The target antigen is unknown.

The receptor was isolated from an adult who received the AZD1222 COVID-19 vaccine. The sample consisted of peripheral blood, taken 28 days after the second AZD1222 dose. The chain employs TRBV7-9 and TRBJ2-7, with D possibly being TRBD2 (6 bases). The chain's CDR3 is CASSFDGAGGEQYF. The CDR3 region has the DNA TGTGCCAGCAGCTTTGACGGGGCCGGGGGCGAGCAGTACTTC.